The 27 T cell receptor beta chains given below trace back to one sample, sequenced in a study of OX40 agonist ivuxolimab in advanced cancers. The library was produced with the immunoSEQ multiplex PCR assay. TCRdb holds this immuneACCESS table with in-frame rearrangements only. Some clones are missing; in checked studies, unresolved V genes explain under half, and the rest has no known cause. The sample profile shows about 88,000 clones; 85% of them were found once. 0.22% of the sample is held by the ten biggest clonotypes. This specimen was CD4+ or CD8+ T cells sorted from blood, taken in a trial of the OX40 agonist ivuxolimab. Receptors were obtained from an adult with an advanced solid tumor such as melanoma, head and neck, liver or kidney cancer.

V is TRBV5-1 and J is TRBJ2-1; 7 bases fit TRBD2. The CDR3 has 14 amino acids. With V trimmed by 2 bases and J by 3 bases, 2 bases remained unmatched. Germline V gene sequence: CDR1 SGHRS, CDR2 YFSETQ. The chain's CDR3 is CASSFVAGYNEQFF. CDR3 DNA: TGCGCCAGCAGCTTTGTAGCGGGCTACAATGAGCAGTTCTTC.

Concerning this clone itself: One end of the junction varies from germline; a read error may be responsible. The chain carries TRBV19 and TRBJ1-6; the match to TRBD1 covers 8 bases. The CDR3 runs 15 residues. Per germline, CDR1 LNHDA and CDR2 SQIVND (reference sequence). The CDR3 is CASSYGQGRNSPLYF. The CDR3 DNA sequence: TGTGCCAGTAGTTATGGACAGGGTCGGAATTCACCCCTCTACTTT.

The V and J genes are TRBV2 and TRBJ2-7; 8 bases align to TRBD1. The CDR3 runs to 15 residues. Germline CDR1 SNHLY, CDR2 FYNNEI. V lost 4 bases, J lost 5 bases, and 10 bases stayed unmatched. In DNA form, the CDR3 reads TGTGCCAGCAGTGGGCAACAGGGGGTTCTAAACGAGCAGTACTTC. Protein sequence: CASSGQQGVLNEQYF.

This clone was recorded only once. The rearrangement joins TRBV7-3 to TRBJ2-5, with a possible D match to TRBD2 (6 bases). The V gene's germline CDR1 is SGHTA and CDR2 FQGTGA. The V end lost 1 base, the J end lost 4 bases, and 7 bases lay between the germline ends. The CDR3 contains 13 residues. CDR3 DNA sequence: TGTGCCAGCAGCTTAAGCGGGGCAGAGACCCAGTACTTC. Protein sequence: CASSLSGAETQYF.

The J gene is TRBJ2-3, the V gene TRBV6-5; 7 bases agree with TRBD2. Germline V CDR1 and CDR2: MNHEY, SVGAGI. V lost 8 bases and J lost 3; bases outside the gene matches: 8. The CDR3 consists of 14 residues. Here the CDR3 reads CASSAGGGTDTQYF. The DNA for the CDR3 is TGTGCCAGCTCAGCCGGGGGAGGGACAGATACGCAGTATTTT.

This rearrangement joins TRBV30 to TRBJ1-6, with a weak D call TRBD1 (5 bases). This CDR3 has 13 residues. The germline CDR1 and CDR2 sequences are GTSNPN and SVGIG (reference sequence). The ends were cut back, 0 bases at V and 9 bases at J, with 9 bases in the middle. The CDR3 protein is CAWSVEGTSPLHF. CDR3 sequence (DNA): TGTGCCTGGAGTGTAGAGGGGACTTCACCCCTCCACTTT.

J is TRBJ2-7 and V is TRBV5-6; D not certain. Deletions cut 10 bases from V and 4 bases from J, with 15 bases between. The CDR3 is made up of 12 amino acids. Germline V gene data show CDR1 as SGHDT and CDR2 as YYEEEE. CDR3 bases: TGTGCCCCGAAGCCGGCGGCGTACGAGCAGTACGTC. It specifies CAPKPAAYEQYV.

The gene calls are TRBV30 and TRBJ2-7; no reliable D call. The CDR3 extends over 14 amino acids. V dropped 1 base and J dropped 0 bases, with 10 bases sitting between them. Germline V gives CDR1 GTSNPN, CDR2 SVGIG (reference sequence). CDR3 nucleotide sequence: TGTGCCTGGAGTGGGAAGGCAGGCTCCTACGAGCAGTACTTC. Its protein is CAWSGKAGSYEQYF.

The chain couples TRBV28 to TRBJ2-3; 8 bases are shared with TRBD2. V lost 9 bases, J lost 11 bases, and 19 bases stayed unmatched. This CDR3 is 15 amino acids long. Germline CDR1 MDHEN, CDR2 SYDVKM. CDR3 protein: CASTAGGLGVMVQYF. CDR3 in DNA: TGTGCCAGTACCGCCGGGGGACTAGGGGTTATGGTGCAGTATTTT.

The chain is built from TRBV11-2 and TRBJ1-2; TRBD1 aligns across 7 bases. The ends lost 2 bases at V and 6 bases at J; junction bases unmatched: 12. This CDR3 is 16 amino acids long. CDR1 and CDR2 from the germline V gene are SGHAT and FQNNGV. CDR3 nucleotides: TGTGCCAGCAGCTTAACTGGACAGGTCCGAACTAATGGCTACACCTTC. Encoded protein: CASSLTGQVRTNGYTF.

This chain joins TRBV6-4 and TRBJ1-4, with unresolved D. CDR1 is MRHNA, CDR2 SNTAGT, per germline. The CDR3 extends over 18 amino acids. V was pared by 3 bases and J by 5 bases, with 22 bases between. The CDR3 region has the DNA TGTGCCAGCAGTGAAAAATACCCAGGCCACCGGGGAAATGAAAAACTGTTTTTT. The encoded protein is CASSEKYPGHRGNEKLFF.

The chain has TRBV9 and TRBJ1-2; 7 bases agree with TRBD1. This CDR3 contains 15 residues. Germline V gene data show CDR1 as SGDLS and CDR2 as YYNGEE. Trimming at V came to 5 bases and at J to 2 bases, leaving 9 bases not matched to a gene. CDR3 coding DNA: TGTGCCAGCAGGGGAGAAGGGGGCGCGAACTATGGCTACACCTTC. Translation: CASRGEGGANYGYTF.

This clone was picked up one time. This chain connects TRBV29-1 to TRBJ2-5, with TRBD1 matching 7 bases. This CDR3 comprises 14 residues. Germline CDR1 SQVTM, CDR2 ANQGSEA. After removal of 0 bases from V and 4 bases from J, the junction contained 5 bases not matched to a gene. The CDR3 protein is CSVEETGPGETQYF. The CDR3 DNA follows: TGCAGCGTTGAAGAGACAGGGCCGGGAGAGACCCAGTACTTC.

In its sample, this clone was seen a few times. J is TRBJ1-1 and V is TRBV4-2, with TRBD1 matching 8 bases. CDR3 length: 15 residues. Per the germline V gene, CDR1 is LGHNA and CDR2 is YNFKEQ. V lost 4 bases, J lost 1 base, and 5 bases stayed unmatched. CDR3 residues: CASSLTGGKNTEAFF. CDR3 sequence (DNA): TGTGCCAGCAGCCTCACAGGGGGGAAGAACACTGAAGCTTTCTTT.

The chain joins TRBV5-5 to TRBJ1-6, with D tentatively TRBD1 (5 bases). The CDR3 sequence is 14 residues long. V lost 4 bases to trimming and J lost 10 bases, with 15 bases between them. The V gene's germline CDR1 is SGHKS and CDR2 YYEKEE (reference sequence). CDR3 region: CASSMWTGGSPLHF. CDR3 in DNA: TGTGCCAGCAGCATGTGGACTGGGGGATCACCCCTCCACTTT.

The chain recombines TRBV7-2 with TRBJ1-5; D possibly corresponds to TRBD1 (5 bases). V was pared by 7 bases and J by 4 bases, with 14 bases between. CDR1 is SGHTA, CDR2 FQGNSA, per germline. The CDR3 is 14 amino acids. The CDR3 protein is CASTSAGRNQPQHF. The DNA for the CDR3 is TGTGCCAGCACCTCGGCAGGGCGGAATCAGCCCCAGCATTTT.

The sample holds one count of this clone. The chain is built from TRBV29-1 and TRBJ2-3; a possible D gene is TRBD2 (6 bases). Germline CDR1 is SQVTM and CDR2 is ANQGSEA. V lost 3 bases and J 4 bases, leaving 14 bases between the germline ends. The CDR3 contains 14 residues. The CDR3 DNA is TGCAGCGTTGAGGGGCACGGGGGTCCAGATACGCAGTATTTT. As protein: CSVEGHGGPDTQYF.

CDR3 loop: CASSARARETQYF. DNA of the CDR3: TGTGCCAGCAGCGCGAGGGCCCGAGAGACCCAGTACTTC. The chain combines TRBV5-5 with TRBJ2-5; a weak D match, TRBD2 (5 bases). The CDR3 is made up of 13 amino acids. Trimming cost V 4 bases and J 4 bases, with 11 bases left between them. Germline loops: CDR1 SGHKS, CDR2 YYEKEE (reference sequence).

The chain uses TRBV7-2 and TRBJ2-5; D could derive from TRBD1 or TRBD2 (5 bases each). Trimming pared 5 bases from V and 5 bases from J, leaving 15 bases between. The germline V gene encodes CDR1 SGHTA and CDR2 FQGNSA. CDR3 length equals 14 residues. CDR3: CASSDGTVLETQYF. The CDR3 nucleotides are TGTGCCAGCAGCGATGGGACGGTGTTGGAGACCCAGTACTTC.

With respect to this clone: The same CDR3 arises from other DNA sequences in this sample as well. This chain joins TRBV28 and TRBJ2-5; D gene unclear. Trimming left V 4 bases short and J 3 bases short, with 6 bases between. The CDR3 has 12 amino acids. Germline V CDR1 and CDR2: MDHEN, SYDVKM. For the CDR3, the DNA is TGTGCCAGCAGTTCTGGGAAAGAGACCCAGTACTTC. Its protein product is CASSSGKETQYF.

The chain combines TRBV5-1 with TRBJ2-1, with D perhaps TRBD1 (5 bases). The CDR3 has 14 residues. Germline CDR1 is SGHRS and CDR2 is YFSETQ. V was cut by 0 bases and J by 2 bases, with 6 bases left in between. The CDR3 sequence: CASSLGQPYNEQFF. CDR3 DNA: TGCGCCAGCAGCTTGGGACAGCCCTACAATGAGCAGTTCTTC. Supplemented by reference TRBV5-1 and TRBJ2-1, the full variable domain reads KAGVTQTPRYLIKTRGQQVTLSCSPISGHRSVSWYQQTPGQGLQFLFEYFSETQRNKGNFPGRFSGRQFSNSRSEMNVSTLELGDSALYLCASSLGQPYNEQFFGPGTRLTVL.

This sequence joins TRBV7-9 and TRBJ1-4; the D is unclear. The CDR3 is 16 amino acids. From germline, CDR1 is SEHNR and CDR2 FQNEAQ (reference sequence). Trimming took 4 bases from V and 0 from J, leaving 12 bases between them. The CDR3 DNA reads as TGTGCCAGCAGCTCTGACCGACCATCAACTAATGAAAAACTGTTTTTT. The encoded protein is CASSSDRPSTNEKLFF.

V is TRBV9 and J is TRBJ2-5; 12 positions match TRBD2. The ends lost 4 bases at V and 7 bases at J; junction bases unmatched: 17. The germline gives CDR1 SGDLS, CDR2 YYNGEE. The CDR3 is 18 amino acids. The CDR3, as DNA: TGTGCCAGCAGCCGGGGACAGCTACTAGCGGGGGGCCTGGGGACCCAGTACTTC. Its translation: CASSRGQLLAGGLGTQYF.

The chain is built from TRBV6-6 and TRBJ2-7; TRBD1 is a possible D gene (6 bases). The V and J ends lost 5 bases and 1 base respectively, with 9 bases between them. Looked up from germline, CDR1 is MNHNY and CDR2 is SVGAGI (reference sequence). CDR3 size: 13 residues. The CDR3 nucleotides are TGTGCCAGCAGTCGGGACAATTCCTACGAGCAGTACGTC. Protein: CASSRDNSYEQYV.

The CDR3 nucleotides are TGTGCCATCAGCCTCCAAGGACAGGGGAGCACTGAAGCTTTCTTT. As protein: CAISLQGQGSTEAFF. This chain uses TRBV10-3 with TRBJ1-1, with 9 bases fitting TRBD1. The CDR3 is 15 residues long. Germline V lookup: CDR1 ENHRY, CDR2 SYGVKD. V shed 6 bases, J shed 4 bases, and the junction held 9 bases outside the gene matches.

This clone occurred a few times. An end of the junction differs from the germline gene, which may be a read error. CDR3 amino acids: CASSLSQWAWVRIF. DNA of the CDR3: TGTGCCAGCAGCTTATCCCAGTGGGCGTGGGTGCGGATCTTC. The rearrangement uses TRBV7-2 and TRBJ2-1, with D hard to call. The CDR3 length is 14 residues. Germline values: CDR1 SGHTA, CDR2 FQGNSA. Together with reference TRBV7-2 and TRBJ2-1, the CDR3 gives the full variable domain: GAGVSQSPSNKVTEKGKDVELRCDPISGHTALYWYRQSLGQGLEFLIYFQGNSAPDKSGLPSDRFSAERTGGSVSTLTIQRTQQEDSAVYLCASSLSQWAWVRIFGPGTRLTVL.

The V call is TRBV15, the J call TRBJ1-5; D may be TRBD1 (6 bases). V was clipped by 5 bases and J by 1 base, with 12 bases between them. The CDR3 runs to 15 residues. Germline V gene lookup returns CDR1 LNHNV and CDR2 YYDKDF (reference sequence). The CDR3 region has the DNA TGTGCCACCAGCGGGAATACAGGGAGCAATCAGCCCCAGCATTTT. As protein: CATSGNTGSNQPQHF. The full variable domain, rest sourced from reference TRBV15 and TRBJ1-5, is DAMVIQNPRYQVTQFGKPVTLSCSQTLNHNVMYWYQQKSSQAPKLLFHYYDKDFNNEADTPDNFQSRRPNTSFCFLDIRSPGLGDTAMYLCATSGNTGSNQPQHFGDGTRLSIL.